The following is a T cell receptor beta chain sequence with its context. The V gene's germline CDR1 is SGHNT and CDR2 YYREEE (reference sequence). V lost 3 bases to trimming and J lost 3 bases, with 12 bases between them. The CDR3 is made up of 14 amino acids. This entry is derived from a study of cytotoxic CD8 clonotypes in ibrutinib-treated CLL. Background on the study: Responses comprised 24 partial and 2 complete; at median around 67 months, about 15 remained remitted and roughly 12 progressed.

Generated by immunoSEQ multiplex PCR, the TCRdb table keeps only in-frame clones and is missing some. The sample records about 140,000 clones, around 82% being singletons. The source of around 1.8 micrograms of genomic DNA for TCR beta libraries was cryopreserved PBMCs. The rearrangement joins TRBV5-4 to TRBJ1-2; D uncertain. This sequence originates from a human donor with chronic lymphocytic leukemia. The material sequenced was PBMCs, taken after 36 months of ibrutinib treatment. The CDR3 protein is CASSSRLGYYGYTF. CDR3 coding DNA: TGTGCCAGCAGCTCCCGTCTGGGGTACTATGGCTACACCTTC.